This TCR beta chain was sequenced in a study of molecular identifiers for immune sequencing clone quantification. Study-level background: Replicate RNA came from 20,000 or 100,000 naive CD8 cells and was split five ways, and four parts were sequenced.

TCRdb redid the calling of the PCR reads with MiXCR, one entry per CDR3 protein. The sample holds hundreds of thousands of distinct CDR3 sequences, just under 20% seen once. The CDR3 consists of 15 residues. The V gene's germline CDR1 is SGHAT and CDR2 FQNNGV. A word on this clonotype: Its target is not known.

The study's findings and limits: Jurkat TCR RNA that was spiked in from one cell was reportedly detectable among one million naive cells.

Investigators produced naive CD8 libraries from around 20,000 to 1,000,000 sorted cells, drawing on 10%, 30% or 50% RNA. A CD8+CD4-CCR7+CD45RA+ gate was used to sort naive CD8 T cells. The sequencing sample was made of naive CD8+ T cells from blood, with Jurkat cell RNA spiked in. As to subset: FACS-sorted CD8+CD4-CCR7+CD45RA+ naive T cells. The chain has TRBV11-2 and TRBJ2-1; the D call may be TRBD1 or TRBD2 (5 bases each). Judging by the DNA end, TRBJ2-7 fits better; the J call may be wrong. The receptor was isolated from a human donor in good health. Some libraries in this study had Jurkat cell RNA spiked in. CDR3 in DNA: TGTGCCAGCATACGGGGCCCGAACCACTACAATGAGCAGTACTTC. Translated: CASIRGPNHYNEQYF.